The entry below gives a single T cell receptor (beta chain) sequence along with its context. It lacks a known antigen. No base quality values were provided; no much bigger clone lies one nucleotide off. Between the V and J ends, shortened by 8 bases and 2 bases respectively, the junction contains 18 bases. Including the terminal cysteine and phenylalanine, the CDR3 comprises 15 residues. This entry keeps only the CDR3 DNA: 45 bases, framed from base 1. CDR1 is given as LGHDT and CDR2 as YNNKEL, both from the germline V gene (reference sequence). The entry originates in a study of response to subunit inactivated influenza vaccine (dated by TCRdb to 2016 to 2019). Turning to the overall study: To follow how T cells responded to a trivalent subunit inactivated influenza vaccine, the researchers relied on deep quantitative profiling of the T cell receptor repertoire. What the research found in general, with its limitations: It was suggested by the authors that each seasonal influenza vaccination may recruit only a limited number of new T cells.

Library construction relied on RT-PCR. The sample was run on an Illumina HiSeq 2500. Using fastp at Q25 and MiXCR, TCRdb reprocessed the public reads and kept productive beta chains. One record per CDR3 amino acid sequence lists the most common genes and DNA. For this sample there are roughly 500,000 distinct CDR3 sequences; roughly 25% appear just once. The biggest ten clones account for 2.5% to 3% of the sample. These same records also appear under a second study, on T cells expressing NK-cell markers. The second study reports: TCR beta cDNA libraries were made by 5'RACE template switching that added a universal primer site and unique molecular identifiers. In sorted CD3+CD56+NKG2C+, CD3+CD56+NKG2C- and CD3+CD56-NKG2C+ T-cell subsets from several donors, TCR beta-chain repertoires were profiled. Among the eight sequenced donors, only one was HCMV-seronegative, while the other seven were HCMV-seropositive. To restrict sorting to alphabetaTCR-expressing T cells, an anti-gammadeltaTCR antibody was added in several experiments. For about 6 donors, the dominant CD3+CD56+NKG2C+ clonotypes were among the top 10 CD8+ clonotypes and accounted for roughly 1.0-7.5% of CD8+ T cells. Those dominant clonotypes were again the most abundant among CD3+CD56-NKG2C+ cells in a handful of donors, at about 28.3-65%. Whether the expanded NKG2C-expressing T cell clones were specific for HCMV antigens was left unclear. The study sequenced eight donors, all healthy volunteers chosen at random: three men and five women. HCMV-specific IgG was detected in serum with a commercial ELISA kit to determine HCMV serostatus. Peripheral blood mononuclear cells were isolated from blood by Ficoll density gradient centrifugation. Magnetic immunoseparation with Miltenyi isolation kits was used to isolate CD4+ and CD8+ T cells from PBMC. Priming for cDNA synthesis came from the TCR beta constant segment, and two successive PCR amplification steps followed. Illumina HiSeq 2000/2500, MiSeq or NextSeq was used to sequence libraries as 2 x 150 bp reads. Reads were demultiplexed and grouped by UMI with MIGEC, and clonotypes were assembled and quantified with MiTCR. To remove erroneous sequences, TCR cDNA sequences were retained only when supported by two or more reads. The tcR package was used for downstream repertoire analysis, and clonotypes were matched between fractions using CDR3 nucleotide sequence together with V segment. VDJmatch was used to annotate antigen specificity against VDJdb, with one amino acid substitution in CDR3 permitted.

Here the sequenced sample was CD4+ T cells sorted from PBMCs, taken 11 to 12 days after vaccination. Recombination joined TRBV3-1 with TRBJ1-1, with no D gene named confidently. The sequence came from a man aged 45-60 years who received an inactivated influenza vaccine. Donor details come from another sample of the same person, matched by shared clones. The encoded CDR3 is CASCPAWAGNTEAFF. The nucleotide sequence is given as TGTGCCAGCTGCCCGGCGTGGGCAGGCAACACTGAAGCTTTCTTT.